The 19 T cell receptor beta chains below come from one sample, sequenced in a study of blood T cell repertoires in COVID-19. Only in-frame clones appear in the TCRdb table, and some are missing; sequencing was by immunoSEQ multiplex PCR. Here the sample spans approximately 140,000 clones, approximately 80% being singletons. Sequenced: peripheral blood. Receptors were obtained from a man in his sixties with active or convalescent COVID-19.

CDR3 sequence: CASPDRIDNYRFSYEQYF. DNA for the CDR3: TGCGCCAGTCCCGACAGAATAGACAACTATAGGTTTTCCTACGAGCAGTACTTC. The V call is TRBV5-1, the J call TRBJ2-7; weak D call: TRBD1 (5 bases). V was shortened by 8 bases and J by 1 base, with 28 bases between the two germline ends. The CDR3 runs to 18 residues. Germline V gene sequence: CDR1 SGHRS, CDR2 YFSETQ.

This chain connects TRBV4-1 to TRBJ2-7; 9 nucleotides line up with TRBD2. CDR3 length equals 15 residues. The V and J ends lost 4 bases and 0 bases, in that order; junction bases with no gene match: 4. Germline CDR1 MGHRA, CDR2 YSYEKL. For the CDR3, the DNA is TGCGCCAGCAGCCTGGCGGGAGGGGACTCCTACGAGCAGTACTTC. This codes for CASSLAGGDSYEQYF.

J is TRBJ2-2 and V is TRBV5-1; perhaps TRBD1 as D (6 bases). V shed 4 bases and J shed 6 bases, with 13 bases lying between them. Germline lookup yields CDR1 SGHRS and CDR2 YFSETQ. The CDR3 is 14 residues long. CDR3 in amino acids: CASSAGTLAGELFF. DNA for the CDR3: TGCGCCAGCAGCGCCGGGACACTAGCCGGGGAGCTGTTTTTT.

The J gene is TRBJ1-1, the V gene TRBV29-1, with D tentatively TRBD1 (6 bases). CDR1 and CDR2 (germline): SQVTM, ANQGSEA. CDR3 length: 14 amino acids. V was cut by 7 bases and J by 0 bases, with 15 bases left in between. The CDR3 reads CSGMDSSMNTEAFF. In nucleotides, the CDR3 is TGCAGCGGGATGGACAGCTCCATGAACACTGAAGCTTTCTTT.

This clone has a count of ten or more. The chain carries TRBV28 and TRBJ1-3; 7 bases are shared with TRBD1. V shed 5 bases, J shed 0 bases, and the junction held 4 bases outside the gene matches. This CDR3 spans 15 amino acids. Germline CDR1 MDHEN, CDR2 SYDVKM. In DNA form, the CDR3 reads TGTGCCAGCAGTCCCGGGACAGCCTCTGGAAACACCATATATTTT. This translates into CASSPGTASGNTIYF.

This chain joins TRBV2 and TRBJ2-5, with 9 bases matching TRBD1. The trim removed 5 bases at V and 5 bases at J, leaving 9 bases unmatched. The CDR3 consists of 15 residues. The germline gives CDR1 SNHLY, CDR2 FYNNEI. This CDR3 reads CASSLDRGVGETQYF. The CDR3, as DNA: TGTGCCAGCAGTCTTGACAGGGGGGTAGGGGAGACCCAGTACTTC.

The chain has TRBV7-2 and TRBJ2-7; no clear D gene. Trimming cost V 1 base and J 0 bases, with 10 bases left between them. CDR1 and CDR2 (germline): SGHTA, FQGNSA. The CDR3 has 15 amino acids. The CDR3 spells CASSLDRSSSYEQYF. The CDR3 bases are TGTGCCAGCAGCTTAGACCGGTCGAGCTCCTACGAGCAGTACTTC.

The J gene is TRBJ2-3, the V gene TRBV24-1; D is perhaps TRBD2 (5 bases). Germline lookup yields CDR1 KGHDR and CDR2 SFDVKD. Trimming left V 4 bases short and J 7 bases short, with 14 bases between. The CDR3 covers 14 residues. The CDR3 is CATSEDPSSNTQYF. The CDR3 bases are TGTGCCACCAGTGAGGACCCTAGCTCCAATACGCAGTATTTT.

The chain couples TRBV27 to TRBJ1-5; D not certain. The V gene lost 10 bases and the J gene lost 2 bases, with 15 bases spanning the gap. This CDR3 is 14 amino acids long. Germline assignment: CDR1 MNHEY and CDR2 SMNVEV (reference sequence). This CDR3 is CATAGRWGNQPQHF. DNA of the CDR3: TGTGCCACCGCGGGGAGGTGGGGCAATCAGCCCCAGCATTTT.

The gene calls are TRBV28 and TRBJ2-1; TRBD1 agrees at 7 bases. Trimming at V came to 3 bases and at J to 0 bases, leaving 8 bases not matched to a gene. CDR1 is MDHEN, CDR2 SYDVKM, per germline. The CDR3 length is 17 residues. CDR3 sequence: CASSFPGQDRSYNEQFF. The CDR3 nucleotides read TGTGCCAGCAGTTTTCCAGGACAGGACCGCTCCTACAATGAGCAGTTCTTC.

CDR3 in amino acids: CASSQSTSGRGQYF. The CDR3 region has the DNA TGTGCCAGCAGCCAGTCGACTAGCGGGAGAGGGCAGTACTTC. The chain combines TRBV14 with TRBJ2-7; TRBD2 matches at 12 bases. This CDR3 comprises 14 residues. With V trimmed by 3 bases and J by 9 bases, 6 bases remained unmatched. CDR1 is SGHDN, CDR2 FVKESK, per germline.

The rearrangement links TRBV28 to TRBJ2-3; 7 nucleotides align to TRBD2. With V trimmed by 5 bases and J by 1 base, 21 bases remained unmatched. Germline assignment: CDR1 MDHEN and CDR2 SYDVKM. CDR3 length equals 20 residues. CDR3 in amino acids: CASSPVLGLEAVYGTDTQYF. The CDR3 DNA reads TGTGCCAGCAGTCCCGTTCTTGGACTAGAAGCAGTCTACGGCACAGATACGCAGTATTTT.

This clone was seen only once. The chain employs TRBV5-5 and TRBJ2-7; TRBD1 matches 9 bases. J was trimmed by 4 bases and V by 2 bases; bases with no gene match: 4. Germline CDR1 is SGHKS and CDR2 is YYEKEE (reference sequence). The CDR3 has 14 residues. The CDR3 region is CASSLGQGLYEQYF. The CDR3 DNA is TGTGCCAGCAGCTTAGGACAGGGGTTGTACGAGCAGTACTTC.

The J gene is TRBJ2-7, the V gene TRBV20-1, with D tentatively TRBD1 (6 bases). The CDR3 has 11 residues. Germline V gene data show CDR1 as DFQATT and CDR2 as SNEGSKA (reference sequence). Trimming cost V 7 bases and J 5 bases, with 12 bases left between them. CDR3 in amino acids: CSVPGDNEQYF. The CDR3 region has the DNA TGCAGTGTGCCAGGGGACAACGAGCAGTACTTC.

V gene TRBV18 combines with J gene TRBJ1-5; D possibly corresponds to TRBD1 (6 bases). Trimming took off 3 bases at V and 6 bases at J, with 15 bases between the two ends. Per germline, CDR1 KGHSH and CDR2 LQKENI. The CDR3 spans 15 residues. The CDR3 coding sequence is TGTGCCAGCTCACCCTTAATGGGGGCTAGTCAGCCCCAGCATTTT. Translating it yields CASSPLMGASQPQHF.

CDR3 in amino acids: CASSPRDNEQFF. Here the CDR3 DNA reads TGTGCCAGCAGTCCTCGGGACAATGAGCAGTTCTTC. The chain has TRBV25-1 and TRBJ2-1; D is undetermined. Per germline, CDR1 MGHDK and CDR2 SYGVNS. V gave up 5 bases and J gave up 5 bases, with 7 bases separating them. The CDR3 spans 12 residues.

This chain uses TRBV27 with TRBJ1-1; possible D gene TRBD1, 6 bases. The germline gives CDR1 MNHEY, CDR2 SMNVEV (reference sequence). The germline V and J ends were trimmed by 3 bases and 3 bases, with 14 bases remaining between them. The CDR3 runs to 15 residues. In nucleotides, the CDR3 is TGTGCCAGCAGTTTTGGGGCGGGGGCTGACACTGAAGCTTTCTTT. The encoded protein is CASSFGAGADTEAFF.

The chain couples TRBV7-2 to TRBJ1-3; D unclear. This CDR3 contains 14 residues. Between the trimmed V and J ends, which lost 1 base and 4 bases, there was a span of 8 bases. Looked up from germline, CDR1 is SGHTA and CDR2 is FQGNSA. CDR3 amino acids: CASSLGAQGNTIYF. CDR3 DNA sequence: TGTGCCAGCAGCTTAGGGGCTCAAGGAAACACCATATATTTT.

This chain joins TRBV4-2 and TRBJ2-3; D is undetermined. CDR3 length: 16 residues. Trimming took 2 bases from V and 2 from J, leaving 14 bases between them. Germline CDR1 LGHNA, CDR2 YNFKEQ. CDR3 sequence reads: CASSQNERPLTDTQYF. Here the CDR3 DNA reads TGTGCCAGCAGCCAAAATGAGCGCCCGCTCACAGATACGCAGTATTTT.